The sequence of this T cell receptor (beta chain) was determined in a study of blood T cells in healthy people across ages. The ends lost 5 bases at V and 6 bases at J; junction bases unmatched: 11. This CDR3 contains 15 residues. CDR1 and CDR2 from the germline V gene are MDHEN and SYDVKM. Study-level results: Significant beta diversity loss was already apparent by age around 36, declining roughly linearly.

This clonotype is a singleton in its sample. Its specificity is not known. Per individual sample, total RNA of at least 5 micrograms was extracted. Through a sample-barcoded 5' primer and a J-beta primer mix, a second PCR was run for roughly 6 to 11 cycles. A tag from a template-switch adaptor with 12 random nucleotides marked each cDNA molecule. TCRdb used MiXCR to reprocess the 5' RACE reads, holding one entry per CDR3 protein. The repertoire holds 1 million to 1.2 million distinct CDR3 sequences, with 30% to 40% as singletons. The sequenced sample was blood. The sequence was collected from a man between 18 and 29 years old in good health. The chain combines TRBV28 with TRBJ2-7; 9 bases fit TRBD1. The CDR3 region is CASSQTGGLLLEQYF. In DNA, the CDR3 is TGTGCCAGCAGTCAAACAGGGGGCCTGCTGCTCGAGCAGTACTTC.